In its sample, the clone carrying this T cell receptor (beta chain) was seen many times. This sample was included in a study of regulatory T cells in long-lasting Graves disease. Specified time point: persistent/refractory GD, antithyroid drugs over 5 years with positive TRAb. TCR sequences were obtained from RNA taken from PBMCs. To make TCR beta libraries, researchers used iRepertoire HTBI primers and Arm-PCR of CDR3 regions. TCRdb reprocessed the multiplex PCR reads with MiXCR, giving one entry per CDR3 protein. The profile shows a few hundred thousand distinct CDR3 sequences, roughly a quarter of them singletons. The CDR3 contains 15 residues. CDR1 and CDR2 from the germline V gene are MDHEN and SYDVKM. V was clipped by 7 bases and J by 0 bases, with 13 bases between them.

The sequence was obtained from a female donor with Graves disease. The chain employs TRBV28 and TRBJ1-5, with TRBD1 as a possible D gene (6 bases). Specimen: peripheral blood mononuclear cells (PBMCs), collected when the disease was refractory, from a patient treated with antithyroid drugs. The CDR3: CASKKGQNSNQPQHF. CDR3 sequence (DNA): TGTGCCAGCAAAAAAGGACAGAATAGCAATCAGCCCCAGCATTTT. The variable domain in full, with the rest retrieved from reference TRBV28 and TRBJ1-5, is DVKVTQSSRYLVKRTGEKVFLECVQDMDHENMFWYRQDPGLGLRLIYFSYDVKMKEKGDIPEGYSVSREKKERFSLILESASTNQTSMYLCASKKGQNSNQPQHFGDGTRLSIL.